The 26 T cell receptor beta chains given below trace back to one sample, sequenced in a study of blood T cell repertoires in COVID-19. The table came from immunoSEQ multiplex PCR; TCRdb's copy has only in-frame clones and leaves some out. The sample contains approximately 85,000 clones, roughly 88% of which appear only once. Sequencing was done on a sample of peripheral blood. These receptors came from a man aged 50-60 years with active or convalescent COVID-19.

This clone was seen only once. The chain uses TRBV5-4 and TRBJ2-5; D might be TRBD1 (5 bases). The V end lost 0 bases, the J end lost 2 bases, and 11 bases lay between the germline ends. This CDR3 has 15 residues. CDR1 is SGHNT, CDR2 YYREEE, per germline (reference sequence). The CDR3 here is CASSLGQGFQETQYF. CDR3 in DNA: TGTGCCAGCAGCTTGGGGCAGGGCTTTCAAGAGACCCAGTACTTC.

The table lists this clone with a count of one. This chain uses TRBV24-1 with TRBJ2-5, with D perhaps matching TRBD1 (5 bases). V lost 8 bases and J 3 bases, leaving 12 bases between the germline ends. The CDR3 loop spans 13 amino acids. Germline V CDR1 and CDR2: KGHDR, SFDVKD. CDR3 protein: CATIRTRKETQYF. The CDR3 coding sequence is TGTGCCACCATCCGGACACGAAAAGAGACCCAGTACTTC.

This sequence joins TRBV10-3 and TRBJ1-5; TRBD1 matches 9 bases. The germline CDR1 and CDR2 sequences are ENHRY and SYGVKD. V shed 4 bases and J 4 bases; nucleotides not matched to a gene: 2. The CDR3 covers 14 residues. The CDR3 DNA sequence: TGTGCCATCAGTGTAGGGACAGGGAATCAGCCCCAGCATTTT. This codes for CAISVGTGNQPQHF.

The V and J genes are TRBV3-1 (or the pseudogene TRBV3-2) and TRBJ2-7; the D is unclear. The CDR3 contains 15 residues. CDR1 LGHDT and CDR2 YNNKEL come from the germline V gene (reference sequence). Trimming left V 7 bases short and J 5 bases short, with 21 bases between. CDR3 nucleotide sequence: TGTGCCAGCATCTCCCCATCTAAGCATCCCAACGAGCAGTACTTC. Its protein product is CASISPSKHPNEQYF.

The rearrangement uses TRBV7-2 and TRBJ2-2, with TRBD2 matching over 15 bases. The V gene's germline CDR1 is SGHTA and CDR2 FQGNSA. The V segment lost 3 bases and the J segment 4 bases; nucleotides outside the gene matches: 3. CDR3 length: 17 residues. The CDR3 region has the DNA TGTGCCAGCAGCTTGGGACTAGCGGGGGGTCTCACCGGGGAGCTGTTTTTT. Protein: CASSLGLAGGLTGELFF.

The CDR3: CASSFTNTGELFF. The CDR3 nucleotides read TGTGCCAGCAGTTTCACGAACACCGGGGAGCTGTTTTTT. V is TRBV12-3 or TRBV12-4 and J is TRBJ2-2; no reliable D call. The CDR3 totals 13 residues. V lost 3 bases and J lost 0, with 2 bases in between.

V gene TRBV11-2 combines with J gene TRBJ2-7, with 8 bases that match TRBD1. Germline V gives CDR1 SGHAT, CDR2 FQNNGV. Trimming took 5 bases from V and 0 from J; bases not matched to a gene: 12. This CDR3 contains 17 residues. CDR3 amino acids: CASSRGGRGRISYEQYF. The CDR3 DNA is TGTGCCAGCAGCCGAGGGGGCAGGGGGCGAATCTCCTACGAGCAGTACTTC.

The V gene is TRBV5-1, the J gene TRBJ2-5; 8 nucleotides agree with TRBD1. Germline V gene data show CDR1 as SGHRS and CDR2 as YFSETQ. This CDR3 is built from 13 residues. Trimming took 4 bases from V and 5 from J; bases not matched to a gene: 4. CDR3 residues: CASSATGDETQYF. In nucleotides, the CDR3 is TGCGCCAGCAGCGCGACAGGGGACGAGACCCAGTACTTC.

On this clone: Additional DNA sequences in this sample encode the identical CDR3. The chain uses TRBV6-1 and TRBJ1-2, with TRBD1 as a possible D gene (6 bases). The germline V and J ends were trimmed by 0 bases and 1 base, with 9 bases remaining between them. Germline values: CDR1 MNHNS, CDR2 SASEGT. This CDR3 spans 15 amino acids. The CDR3 DNA sequence: TGTGCCAGCAGTGAAGCTCAGGGGAGTAACTATGGCTACACCTTC. Encoded protein: CASSEAQGSNYGYTF.

CDR3: CASSYRDSYGYTF. In DNA, the CDR3 is TGTGCCAGCAGCTACCGGGACAGCTATGGCTACACCTTC. The gene calls are TRBV7-2 and TRBJ1-2, with 7 bases matching TRBD1. The CDR3 extends over 13 amino acids. Germline loops: CDR1 SGHTA, CDR2 FQGNSA. V was clipped by 4 bases and J by 4 bases; unmatched bases: 3. Variable domain in full (rest from reference TRBV7-2 and TRBJ1-2): GAGVSQSPSNKVTEKGKDVELRCDPISGHTALYWYRQSLGQGLEFLIYFQGNSAPDKSGLPSDRFSAERTGGSVSTLTIQRTQQEDSAVYLCASSYRDSYGYTFGSGTRLTVV.

In DNA form, the CDR3 reads TGTGCCATCAAACTAGCGGGAGATGTAGATACGCAGTATTTT. Protein: CAIKLAGDVDTQYF. This chain joins TRBV10-3 and TRBJ2-3, with TRBD2 identical over 11 bases. The length of the CDR3 is 14 residues. The V gene end was trimmed by 7 bases and the J gene end by 5 bases; junction bases not matched to a gene: 5. Germline CDR1 ENHRY, CDR2 SYGVKD.

The V gene is TRBV24-1, the J gene TRBJ2-1; D uncertain. CDR1 KGHDR and CDR2 SFDVKD come from the germline V gene. Between the trimmed V and J ends, which lost 1 base and 0 bases, there was a span of 6 bases. The CDR3 covers 15 residues. CDR3 in DNA: TGTGCCACCAGTGATTTAGCTATCTCCTACAATGAGCAGTTCTTC. Its protein product is CATSDLAISYNEQFF.

This chain connects TRBV5-1 to TRBJ2-7; D is unresolved. From germline, CDR1 is SGHRS and CDR2 YFSETQ. The CDR3 spans 13 residues. The V end lost 4 bases, the J end lost 0 bases, and 8 bases lay between the germline ends. The CDR3 is CASSPRLSYEQYF. CDR3 DNA: TGCGCCAGCAGCCCCAGGCTCTCCTACGAGCAGTACTTC.

The chain recombines TRBV5-6 with TRBJ2-7, with 8 bases identical to TRBD1. Germline values: CDR1 SGHDT, CDR2 YYEEEE. The CDR3 length is 14 residues. Trimming at V came to 0 bases and at J to 2 bases, leaving 1 base not matched to a gene. The CDR3 is CASSLGDRPYEQYF. CDR3 coding DNA: TGTGCCAGCAGCTTGGGGGACAGGCCCTACGAGCAGTACTTC.

This sequence joins TRBV9 and TRBJ2-1, with 7 bases identical to TRBD2. CDR1 is SGDLS and CDR2 is YYNGEE in the germline V gene. Trimming removed 1 base from V and 12 bases from J; junction bases left unmatched: 7. This CDR3 region has 13 residues. CDR3: CASSVKNGGGQFF. CDR3 coding DNA: TGTGCCAGCAGCGTAAAAAATGGCGGGGGGCAGTTCTTC.

The chain is built from TRBV30 and TRBJ2-7; D may be TRBD1 (5 bases). This CDR3 is 11 amino acids long. Germline lookup yields CDR1 GTSNPN and CDR2 SVGIG (reference sequence). The V end lost 5 bases, the J end lost 7 bases, and 12 bases lay between the germline ends. The CDR3 DNA sequence: TGTGCCTGGGATACAGGCTCTGAGCAGTACTTC. Translated: CAWDTGSEQYF.

This clone was counted between two and nine times. The genes are TRBV5-4 and TRBJ1-2, with 7 bases lining up with TRBD1. The germline V gene has CDR1 SGHNT and CDR2 YYREEE (reference sequence). This CDR3 spans 14 amino acids. Germline trimming cut 8 bases from V and 0 bases from J; bases unmatched to any gene: 7. The CDR3: CASQGQPANYGYTF. CDR3 DNA sequence: TGTGCCAGTCAGGGACAGCCAGCTAACTATGGCTACACCTTC.

The rearrangement uses TRBV12-3 or TRBV12-4 and TRBJ2-7; a weak D match, TRBD1 (5 bases). The length of the CDR3 is 13 residues. V was trimmed by 6 bases and J by 1 base, leaving 10 bases between them. The CDR3 DNA reads TGTGCCAGCAGACCCGACAGTTCCTACGAGCAGTACTTC. Its protein is CASRPDSSYEQYF.

The chain has TRBV6-5 and TRBJ1-1; a possible D gene is TRBD1 (6 bases). The V end was cut by 6 bases, the J end by 3 bases, with 17 bases between. Germline assignment: CDR1 MNHEY and CDR2 SVGAGI. CDR3 length: 15 amino acids. CDR3 residues: CASSETGFPDTEAFF. CDR3 bases: TGTGCCAGCAGCGAGACAGGATTTCCCGACACTGAAGCTTTCTTT.

The CDR3 sequence is CAIQGNNQPQHF. The CDR3, as DNA: TGTGCCATACAGGGGAACAATCAGCCCCAGCATTTT. The chain is built from TRBV24-1 and TRBJ1-5; 7 positions match TRBD1. CDR3 length equals 12 residues. Trimming cost V 11 bases and J 3 bases; bases outside gene matches: 3. The germline CDR1 and CDR2 sequences are KGHDR and SFDVKD.

In this sample, this clone turned up a few times. The chain uses TRBV2 and TRBJ2-7; TRBD1 might be the D (5 bases). Germline V gives CDR1 SNHLY, CDR2 FYNNEI. This CDR3 region has 11 residues. Trimming stripped 5 bases from V and 4 bases from J, with 6 bases between. DNA for the CDR3: TGTGCCAGCAGTCGACAGTACGAGCAGTACTTC. This codes for CASSRQYEQYF.

The chain has TRBV3-1 (or the pseudogene TRBV3-2) and TRBJ2-5; TRBD1 aligns across 12 bases. Germline V gene sequence: CDR1 LGHDT, CDR2 YNNKEL (reference sequence). This CDR3 comprises 18 residues. The trim removed 1 base at V and 2 bases at J, leaving 8 bases unmatched. CDR3 loop: CASSQARDRGLLQETQYF. CDR3 DNA: TGTGCCAGCAGCCAAGCCCGGGACAGGGGGCTTCTACAAGAGACCCAGTACTTC.

The rearrangement uses TRBV29-1 and TRBJ2-1; 10 positions match TRBD1. V dropped 6 bases and J dropped 6; count of bases not matched to a gene: 5. The CDR3 sequence is 13 residues long. CDR1 and CDR2 from the germline V gene are SQVTM and ANQGSEA. The CDR3 nucleotides read TGCAGCGTCACCCGGACAGGGGGCAATGAGCAGTTCTTC. Protein sequence: CSVTRTGGNEQFF.

V is TRBV4-2 and J is TRBJ1-1; TRBD1 matches at 8 bases. Per the germline V gene, CDR1 is LGHNA and CDR2 is YNFKEQ. The V gene end was trimmed by 1 base and the J gene end by 1 base; junction bases not matched to a gene: 2. This CDR3 comprises 15 residues. The CDR3 reads CASSQGGQGNTEAFF. DNA for the CDR3: TGTGCCAGCAGCCAAGGAGGACAGGGGAACACTGAAGCTTTCTTT.

J is TRBJ1-4 and V is TRBV6-5; D ambiguous. The V end lost 4 bases, the J end lost 5 bases, and 11 bases lay between the germline ends. The CDR3 is 14 residues long. Germline V CDR1 and CDR2: MNHEY, SVGAGI. In DNA form, the CDR3 reads TGTGCCAGCAGTTTAAGGAGGCTGAATGAAAAACTGTTTTTT. This sequence encodes CASSLRRLNEKLFF.

The V and J genes are TRBV15 and TRBJ2-7; D may be TRBD2 (6 bases). CDR1 and CDR2 from the germline V gene are LNHNV and YYDKDF (reference sequence). The V gene lost 0 bases and the J gene lost 6 bases, with 9 bases spanning the gap. CDR3 length: 13 amino acids. The CDR3 region is CATSRDSGGEQYF. The CDR3 nucleotides read TGTGCCACCAGCAGAGATTCCGGGGGCGAGCAGTACTTC.